This T cell receptor beta chain is from a study of T-cell memory formation after mild COVID-19. Findings of the study overall: Of the contracting clones, CD4+ ones lay mainly in CM and EM, and CD8+ ones in EMRA.

TCRdb re-derived calls from the 5' RACE reads in MiXCR, one entry per CDR3 protein. The profile shows approximately 5,000 distinct CDR3 sequences, roughly 25% of them singletons. By sample fraction, this clonotype is large. The target antigen is unknown. Germline lookup yields CDR1 SGHDT and CDR2 YYEEEE. This CDR3 contains 17 residues. The V gene lost 0 bases and the J gene lost 1 base, with 14 bases spanning the gap. This receptor was identified in an adult who had mild COVID-19 (a few samples of this study predate the infection). Cell type and time point are not known. The genes are TRBV5-6 and TRBJ2-1; D possibly corresponds to TRBD2 (7 bases). What was sequenced was PBMCs or a T cell subset sorted from them (not recorded which). In DNA, the CDR3 is TGTGCCAGCAGCTTGGAGTTCCGGGGGGCATCCTACAATGAGCAGTTCTTC. This gives the protein CASSLEFRGASYNEQFF.